This TCR beta chain is drawn from a study of metastatic and nonmetastatic thyroid tumors (dated by TCRdb to between 2020 and 2021). Concerning the study at large: For patients with malignant and with benign thyroid disease, the researchers compared repertoires between peripheral blood samples and tumor or nodule tissue samples.

The study at large found these results: In both blood and tumor samples, TCR beta diversity was reported to be significantly higher in malignant tumors than in benign nodules.

This clone is medium-sized (0.01 to 0.1%) in its sample. Which antigen it targets is not known. No base qualities exist here, and no much larger clone lies one base off it. Sequences MNHEY (CDR1) and SMNVEV (CDR2) are obtained from the germline V gene (reference sequence). V loses 3 bases of germline sequence and J loses 1 base, and the interval between the two ends is 10 bases. The CDR3, cysteine through phenylalanine, is 14 amino acids long. Only the CDR3 DNA stays, 42 bases, in frame from base 1. The library was generated by PCR. The run used an Illumina HiSeq 4000. High-throughput sequencing was used to profile the TCR beta-chain CDR3 region of every patient. As for the authors' bioinformatics: Drawing on CDR3 differences between clinicopathological groups, the researchers built a classifier meant to tell apart patients with distant-metastatic papillary thyroid cancer. To measure repertoire diversity the researchers used the Shannon index, while the Morisita-Horn index served to gauge how similar the tumor and blood repertoires were. In TCRdb, the public reads were trimmed at Q25 with fastp and aligned with MiXCR, with productive beta chains retained. TCRdb's processing, not the study's, gives the V and J calls here. Counted in this sample were tens of thousands of clones; around 21% of them appeared once. The ten largest account for roughly a sixth of the sample.

None of the patients had been given any treatment before thyroid surgery. Using T-cell receptor beta sequencing, the study looked back at clinical samples from patients collected from the early 2010s to the late 2010s. The sample comprised blood. The clonotype was recovered from a female donor with papillary thyroid cancer or a benign thyroid nodule (not recorded which). Some clones in this sample may be carry-over from other donors' samples. This receptor chain uses TRBV27 and TRBJ2-7, with a tentative D gene TRBD1 over 6 matching bases. The DNA is TGTGCCAGCAGTTTTCAGGGGTCATCCTACGAGCAGTACTTC. It translates as CASSFQGSSYEQYF.